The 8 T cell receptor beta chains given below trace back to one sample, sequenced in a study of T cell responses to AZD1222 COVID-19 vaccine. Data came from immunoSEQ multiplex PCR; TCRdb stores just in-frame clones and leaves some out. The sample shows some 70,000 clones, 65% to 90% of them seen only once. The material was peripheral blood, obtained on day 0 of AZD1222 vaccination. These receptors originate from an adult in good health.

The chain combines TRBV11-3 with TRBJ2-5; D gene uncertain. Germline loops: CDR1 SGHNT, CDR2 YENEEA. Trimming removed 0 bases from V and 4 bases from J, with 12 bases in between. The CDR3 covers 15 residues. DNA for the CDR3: TGTGCCAGCAGCTTAGAATTTTCTCTAGGAGAGACCCAGTACTTC. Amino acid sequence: CASSLEFSLGETQYF.

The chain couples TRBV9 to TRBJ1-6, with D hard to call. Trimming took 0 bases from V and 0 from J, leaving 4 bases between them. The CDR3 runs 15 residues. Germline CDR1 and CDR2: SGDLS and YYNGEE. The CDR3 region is CASSVGSSYNSPLHF. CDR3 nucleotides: TGTGCCAGCAGCGTAGGGAGCTCCTATAATTCACCCCTCCACTTT.

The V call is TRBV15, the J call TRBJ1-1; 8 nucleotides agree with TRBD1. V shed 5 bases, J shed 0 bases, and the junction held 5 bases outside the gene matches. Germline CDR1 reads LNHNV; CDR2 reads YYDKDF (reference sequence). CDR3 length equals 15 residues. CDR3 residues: CATSPRTGMNTEAFF. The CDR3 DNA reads TGTGCCACCAGCCCAAGGACAGGGATGAACACTGAAGCTTTCTTT.

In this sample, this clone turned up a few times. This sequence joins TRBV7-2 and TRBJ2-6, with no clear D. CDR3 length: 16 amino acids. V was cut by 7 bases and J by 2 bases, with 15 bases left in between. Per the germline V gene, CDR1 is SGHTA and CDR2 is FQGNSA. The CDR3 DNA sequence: TGTGCCAGCACTTATACCTCACTGGCTGGGGCCAACGTCCTGACTTTC. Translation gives CASTYTSLAGANVLTF.

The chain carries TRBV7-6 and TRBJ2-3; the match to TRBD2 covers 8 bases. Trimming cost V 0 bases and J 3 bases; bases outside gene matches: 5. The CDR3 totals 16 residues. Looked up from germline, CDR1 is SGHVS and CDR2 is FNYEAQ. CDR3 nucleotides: TGTGCCAGCAGCTTAGCGTGGGGCGGGGGGACAGATACGCAGTATTTT. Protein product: CASSLAWGGGTDTQYF.

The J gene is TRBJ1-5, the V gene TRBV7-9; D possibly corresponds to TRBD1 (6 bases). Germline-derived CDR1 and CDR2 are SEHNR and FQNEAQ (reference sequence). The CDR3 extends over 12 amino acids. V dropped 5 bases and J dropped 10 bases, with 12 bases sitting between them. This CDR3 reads CASSQGTSPQHF. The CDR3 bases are TGTGCCAGCAGCCAGGGGACGTCTCCCCAGCATTTT.

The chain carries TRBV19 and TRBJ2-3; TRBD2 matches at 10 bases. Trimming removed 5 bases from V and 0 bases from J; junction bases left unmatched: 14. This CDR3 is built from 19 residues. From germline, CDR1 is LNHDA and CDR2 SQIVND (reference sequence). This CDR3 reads CASSGGIAGGHPSTDTQYF. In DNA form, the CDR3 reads TGTGCCAGTAGTGGGGGAATAGCGGGGGGACACCCTAGCACAGATACGCAGTATTTT.

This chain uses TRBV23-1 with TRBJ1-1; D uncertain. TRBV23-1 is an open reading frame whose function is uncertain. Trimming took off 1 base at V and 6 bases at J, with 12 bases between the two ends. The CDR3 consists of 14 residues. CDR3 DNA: TGCGCCAGCAGTCAATGTACAGAGAGTTCTGAAGCTTTCTTT. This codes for CASSQCTESSEAFF.